This T cell receptor beta chain was captured in a study of T-cell memory formation after mild COVID-19. The germline gives CDR1 LGHNA, CDR2 YSLEER. The trim removed 2 bases at V and 2 bases at J, leaving 3 bases unmatched. The CDR3 is made up of 15 amino acids. TCRdb passed the 5' RACE reads through MiXCR, listing each CDR3 protein once. The data show about 310,000 distinct CDR3 sequences, approximately 19% seen once. Sequenced material: PBMCs or a T cell subset sorted from them (not recorded which). V usage is TRBV4-3 and J usage is TRBJ2-3; the match to TRBD2 covers 8 bases. This receptor was obtained from a man between 18 and 29 years old who had mild COVID-19 (a few samples of this study predate the infection). Cell type and time point are not known. CDR3 nucleotide sequence: TGCGCCAGCAGCCAAACTAGCGGTACCACAGATACGCAGTATTTT. It translates to CASSQTSGTTDTQYF.